This record concerns one T cell receptor beta chain sequence. Its specific antigen is unknown. Per-base qualities were not stored, and no clone one base away is much larger. In total, roughly 670 healthy bone marrow donors made up the cohort. At the time of sampling, all cohort members were nominally healthy, though unrecorded immune exposures were likely present. The donor tested CMV seronegative and was one of the 352 seronegative cohort members. Every donor gave a peripheral blood sample, and the peripheral blood mononuclear cells from that sample were used for TCR beta sequencing. The Qiagen DNeasy Blood Extraction Kit was used to extract genomic DNA from the blood cell samples. To prepare the library, the immunoSEQ multiplex PCR assay was applied. For the multiplex PCR, a mixture combining 60 forward primers for TCR Vbeta segments and 13 reverse primers for TCR Jbeta segments was used. Amplification of the CDR3 region of rearranged TCR beta genes was performed with a multiplex PCR assay on genomic DNA. The Illumina HiSeq System was used to sequence the amplified TCR beta libraries as 87-base-pair reads. Processing in the source paper ran as follows. In a later analysis, tens of millions of unique TCR beta chains were counted across the 650 to 700 repertoires, and around 10 million of these chains were shared by at least two donors. Raw reads were error-corrected and collapsed into unique sequences by a nearest-neighbor algorithm in which closely related sequences were merged to remove PCR and sequencing errors. To assign V, D and J gene segments, CDR3 sequences were aligned to IMGT reference sequences. For a sequence to be retained, a match of at least six nucleotides to both a V gene segment and a J gene segment was required. Rearrangements were classified as productive when the CDR3 lacked stop codons and remained in frame with V and J, and all other rearrangements were classified as non-productive. Following IMGT convention, CDR3 was defined as the stretch from the second conserved V-encoded cysteine up to the conserved J-encoded phenylalanine. Sequences without an unambiguous match to a single V gene segment were excluded from the earlier analysis of about 600 of the donors. In an earlier analysis of approximately 560 of the donors, a V segment was called functional when productive rearrangements were above 56.7%, and segregating when the standard deviation between donors exceeded 5%. A statistical classification framework was developed to diagnose cytomegalovirus status using the catalog of TCR beta chain sequences. In a later analysis, V and J genes were assigned by comparing TCR nucleotide sequences against IMGT/GENE-DB human TR gene sequences. A later analysis assigned CDR3 sequences and most-parsimonious VDJ recombination scenarios with the TCRdist pipeline. In a later analysis, each TCR beta chain was defined by its CDR3 amino acid sequence together with its V-gene family, and reads without a unique V-gene family were excluded. As a way to deal with suspected cross-contamination and a sequencing artifact, a later analysis dropped 640 or so nucleotide sequences that were highly shared and had low generation probability. In a later analysis, a clonal expansion index was calculated for each public chain from normalized within-repertoire ranks of inferred template counts. In a later analysis, generation probabilities were computed using a VDJ recombination model fitted to out-of-frame rearrangements, and the results were checked against IGoR. A later analysis scored TCR-TCR, TCR-HLA and TCR-CMV co-occurrence with hypergeometric tests, applying a repertoire-size bias correction to TCR pairs. To estimate false discovery rates, a later analysis permuted the HLA or CMV assignments 20 times. In a later analysis, co-occurring TCRs were grouped using DBSCAN, with TCRdist sequence similarity added in when clustering inside HLA-allele-positive subsets. For co-occurrence clustering, repertoires with fewer than 30,000 or more than 120,000 public chains were excluded, along with a handful of repertoires with anomalous nucleotide sharing. The source is immuneACCESS, and TCRdb retained only in-frame sequences with V and J called. Part of the clones is not carried over; for the studies checked, unresolved V genes explain less than half of this, and the remainder is unexplained. V and J calls and clone size are given by that table; D and trimming were obtained from the DNA. This sample lists some 120,000 clones; about four fifths were detected once. In total, the top ten clones hold around 5% of the sample.

The CDR3 measures 16 amino acids from cysteine to phenylalanine. The DNA shown is the 48-base CDR3, in frame from base 1. The junction carries 20 bases between V and J, which are trimmed by 0 bases and 5 bases respectively. Based on the germline V gene (reference sequence), the CDR1 and CDR2 sequences are GTSNPN and SVGIG. This record belongs to a study of cytomegalovirus exposure and HLA in healthy donors (dated by TCRdb to about 2017). Study-level background: According to an earlier analysis of a few hundred of the donors, 150 million to 200 million T cells yielded roughly 100 million unique TCR beta sequences and about 300 Gb of sequence data. A later genetic analysis used genome-wide SNP genotypes for 398 of the 666 donors, treating that subset as a discovery cohort. A later analysis re-examined previously published TCR beta repertoires from 600 to 700 donors and added high-resolution HLA genotyping to investigate patterns of TCR occurrence. The aim of the study was to test whether cataloging public T cell receptors could identify signatures of past pathogen exposure. Donor age, sex, ethnicity and CMV serostatus were compiled alongside the repertoire data. To predict cytomegalovirus infection status, the study brought together high-throughput TCR immunosequencing, statistical association of individual TCRs with disease status, and machine learning. Several DR-DQ haplotypes were handled as single units for association and clustering because linkage in the cohort was strong. In an earlier analysis of roughly 540 of the donors, high-throughput TCR beta sequencing was used to judge whether each TCR beta V gene segment behaved as functional or pseudogenic. In addition to the first cohort of 666 subjects, a separate validation cohort of approximately 120 different subjects was used. Class I and class II HLA loci were covered by the typing at four-digit resolution. Of the 300 to 500 genotyped donors, 81% were placed in the genetic ancestry cluster associated with self-reported Caucasian donors. In the later analysis, no new phenotypic data were used to find candidate immune exposures; instead, reliance was placed on TCR beta sequences and their occurrence across donors. Typing coverage varied by locus: 629-630 donors for A, B, C, DRB1 and DQB1; more than 500 for DQA1; around 570 for DPA1; under 490 for DPB1. Among almost 400 genotyped donors of the cohort, an average of about 240,000 unique TCR beta nucleotide sequences were sequenced per donor, roughly 20% of them non-productive. Every repertoire in the discovery cohort had been generated on one and the same sequencing platform. An early release covering just under 650 HLA-typed donors comprised approximately 290 gigabases of sequencing data and tens of millions of unique TCR sequences. The T cell repertoires of 666 subjects were profiled by immunosequencing and related to cytomegalovirus serostatus. Here is what the overall study found, with its caveats: This cohort had only TCR beta chains sequenced, and the lack of alpha or paired-chain data limited which features could be detected. Cytomegalovirus status was reported to be diagnosed by the classifier with high specificity and sensitivity in both the original and validation cohorts. According to a later analysis, most CMV-associated TCR beta chains appeared to be HLA-restricted, and the HLA associations seemed to be driven largely by CMV exposure. In a later analysis, TCR association rates were found to vary across HLA loci, with the most associated TCRs seen for DRB1 alleles and the fewest for HLA-C alleles. Most TCR sequences were observed very rarely across donors, whereas some public TCRs were present in many individuals. Because counts were too low, roughly 18 rarely observed V segments, including chromosome 9 orphons, were left out of the earlier analysis of a few hundred of the donors. In vitro tests confirmed that a few of the cytomegalovirus-associated TCR beta chains recognize cytomegalovirus antigens. A later analysis reported that several top co-occurrence clusters appeared linked to parvovirus B19, influenza, CMV and Epstein-Barr virus. A later genetic analysis associated a missense DCLRE1C variant with V-gene and J-gene trimming of TCR beta chains, and an independent cohort replicated the association. The study listed approximately 150 TCR beta chains as associated with cytomegalovirus. The 87-base-pair reads could not distinguish some IMGT-functional V segments, including TRBV6-2 and TRBV6-3, so those segments were excluded. In an earlier analysis of some 540 of the donors, most TCR beta V segments appeared in productive rearrangements about 87% or about 30% of the time, broadly matching IMGT annotations. The presence/absence analyses assumed that sequencing depth was roughly uniform across donors, and that assumption may not be true. The sequencing pipeline was judged likely to have produced a cluster of highly shared sequence variants as a technical artifact. Because HLA typing was missing for some donors at each locus, association tests included only the typed subset. Correlated functional status among segregating V segments might be attributable to linkage disequilibrium, but an unknown experimental factor could not be ruled out. A further reported finding was that TCR beta sequences accurately predicted the HLA-A and HLA-B alleles for most subjects in the first cohort. According to a later genetic analysis, donors in an Asian-associated ancestry cluster had fewer N-insertions in productive TCRs than the approximately 690-donor mean. Immune exposure information for the cohort was limited to CMV serostatus. According to the authors, the approach could potentially be generalized to other disease states and immunological phenotypes. In a later analysis, HLA-associated TCR beta chains were found to be more clonally expanded and to have lower generation probabilities than equally common non-associated chains. When HLA alleles, especially DR and DQ, strongly co-occurred, attributing TCR associations to individual alleles was difficult. A later analysis associated about 17,000 TCR beta sequences with specific HLA alleles at a false discovery rate of 0.05.

The chain is made from TRBV30 and TRBJ2-7, with no D gene named confidently. The TCR was taken from a young man in good health and CMV-seronegative. Sequencing was carried out using PBMCs. The sequence in DNA is TGTGCCTGGAGTGTGGCAGTGGGCCTAACTGAGAACGAGCAGTACTTC. This gives the protein CAWSVAVGLTENEQYF.